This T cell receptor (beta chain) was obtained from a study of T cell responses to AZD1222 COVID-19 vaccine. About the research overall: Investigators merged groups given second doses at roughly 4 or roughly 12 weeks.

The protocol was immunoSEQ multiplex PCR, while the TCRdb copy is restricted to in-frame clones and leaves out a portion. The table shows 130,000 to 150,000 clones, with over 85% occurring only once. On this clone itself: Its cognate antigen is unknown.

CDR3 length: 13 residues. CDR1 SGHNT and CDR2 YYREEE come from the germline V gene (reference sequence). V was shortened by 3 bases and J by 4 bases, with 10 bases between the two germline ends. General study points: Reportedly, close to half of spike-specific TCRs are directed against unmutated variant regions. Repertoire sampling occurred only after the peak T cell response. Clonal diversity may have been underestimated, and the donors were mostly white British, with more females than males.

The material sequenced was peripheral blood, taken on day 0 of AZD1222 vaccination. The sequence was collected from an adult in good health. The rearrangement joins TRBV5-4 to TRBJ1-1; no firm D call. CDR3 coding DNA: TGTGCCAGCAGCTCGGACGGTTCCACTGAAGCTTTCTTT. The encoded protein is CASSSDGSTEAFF.